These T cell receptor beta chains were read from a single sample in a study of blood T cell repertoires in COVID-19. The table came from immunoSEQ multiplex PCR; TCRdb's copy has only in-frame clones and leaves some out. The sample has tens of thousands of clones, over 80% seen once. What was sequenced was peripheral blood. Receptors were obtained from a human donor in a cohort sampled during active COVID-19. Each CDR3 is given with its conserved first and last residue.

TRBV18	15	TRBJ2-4	CASSPPGQLKNIQYF
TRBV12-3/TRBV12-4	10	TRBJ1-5	CASSLQPQHF
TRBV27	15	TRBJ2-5	CASSLGVGLQETQYF
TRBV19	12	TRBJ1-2	CASRGGAHGYTF
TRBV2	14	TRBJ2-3	CASTEGQPTDTQYF
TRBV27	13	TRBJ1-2	CASSVTGNYGYTF
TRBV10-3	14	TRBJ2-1	CAARSSGRNNEQFF
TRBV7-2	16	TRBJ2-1	CASSLTGTGPYNEQFF
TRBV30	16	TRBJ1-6	CAWSGQEKDPSSPLHF
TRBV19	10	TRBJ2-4	CASGLNIQYF